These 10 T cell receptor beta chains came from one sample sequenced in a study of T cells expressing NK-cell markers. Using the 5' RACE reads, TCRdb records one entry per CDR3 protein without DNA. Its table records about 32,000 distinct CDR3 sequences. The specimen sequenced was blood T cells: a sorted CD56 or NKG2C T cell subset, CD4+ or CD8+ T cells, or bulk PBMC T cells (not recorded which). The source is a woman between 18 and 75 years old in good health.

The V and J genes are TRBV27 and TRBJ1-5. The germline V gene encodes CDR1 MNHEY and CDR2 SMNVEV (reference sequence). The CDR3 runs to 16 residues. CDR3 in amino acids: CASSLFGDYSNQPQHF.

The rearrangement joins TRBV2 to TRBJ2-3; lacking DNA, the TRBD2 call made by TCRdb goes unchecked. Germline loops: CDR1 SNHLY, CDR2 FYNNEI. The CDR3 totals 15 residues. The CDR3 loop reads CASSAGLADTDTQYF. Looking up the rest from reference TRBV2 and TRBJ2-3 gives the full variable domain: EPEVTQTPSHQVTQMGQEVILRCVPISNHLYFYWYRQILGQKVEFLVSFYNNEISEKSEIFDDQFSVERPDGSNFTLKIRSTKLEDSAMYFCASSAGLADTDTQYFGPGTRLTVL.

V is TRBV5-1 and J is TRBJ2-3; TCRdb outputs TRBD2, but without DNA this stays unchecked. CDR3 size: 19 residues. Germline V lookup: CDR1 SGHRS, CDR2 YFSETQ. The CDR3 loop is CASSNRAGGPIKSTDTQYF.

This rearrangement joins TRBV12-3 or TRBV12-4 to TRBJ2-5; TCRdb's assignment of TRBD1 cannot be checked, as there is no DNA. This CDR3 contains 14 residues. The CDR3 region is CASSRPHREETQYF.

J is TRBJ2-1 and V is TRBV20-1; TCRdb reports TRBD2, a call that lacks DNA to check it against. CDR1 is DFQATT and CDR2 is SNEGSKA in the germline V gene (reference sequence). The CDR3 length is 13 residues. The CDR3 is CSGRGLIFNEQFF.

The CDR3 reads CATSDLEGGTHNEQFF. V usage is TRBV24-1 and J usage is TRBJ2-1; there is no DNA to check the TCRdb D call of TRBD1. This CDR3 is 16 amino acids long. Per the germline V gene, CDR1 is KGHDR and CDR2 is SFDVKD.

This chain joins TRBV2 and TRBJ1-2; TCRdb names TRBD1, which stays unverified in the absence of DNA. CDR1 is SNHLY and CDR2 is FYNNEI in the germline V gene. The CDR3 has 16 residues. This CDR3 is CASNIPGTGDNYGYTF.

The chain joins TRBV9 to TRBJ1-2; TCRdb names TRBD1, which stays unverified in the absence of DNA. There are 16 residues in the CDR3. Germline V gene lookup returns CDR1 SGDLS and CDR2 YYNGEE. CDR3 amino acids: CASNSPGQGPLRGYTF. The whole variable domain, filled in from reference TRBV9 and TRBJ1-2, reads DSGVTQTPKHLITATGQRVTLRCSPRSGDLSVYWYQQSLDQGLQFLIQYYNGEERAKGNILERFSAQQFPDLHSELNLSSLELGDSALYFCASNSPGQGPLRGYTFGSGTRLTVV.

The rearrangement links TRBV29-1 to TRBJ1-3. From germline, CDR1 is SQVTM and CDR2 ANQGSEA. This CDR3 has 14 amino acids. The CDR3: CSVERQNSGNTIYF.

CDR3 protein: CASSTNPGLAALAKNIQYF. J is TRBJ2-4 and V is TRBV5-1; TCRdb proposes TRBD2, but this gene call is untestable without DNA. Germline CDR1 reads SGHRS; CDR2 reads YFSETQ. The CDR3 contains 19 residues.